These 14 T cell receptor beta chains originate from one sample sequenced in a study of T cells in tuberculosis. Sequencing used immunoSEQ multiplex PCR; TCRdb keeps in-frame clones, though not all of them. Seen here are some 40,000 clones, roughly 96% observed once, and the top ten hold roughly 3.6%. Specimen: PBMCs. The receptors come from a donor aged 10-30 years with latent tuberculosis or without tuberculosis infection.

This chain uses TRBV11-2 with TRBJ2-3; 10 bases line up with TRBD1. Germline-derived CDR1 and CDR2 are SGHAT and FQNNGV. The CDR3 totals 15 residues. Trimming at V came to 5 bases and at J to 8 bases, leaving 10 bases not matched to a gene. CDR3 protein: CASSPRDRGLPTQYF. In DNA form, the CDR3 reads TGTGCCAGCAGCCCCCGGGACAGGGGCCTCCCTACGCAGTATTTT.

This CDR3 is CASSVRGQGGSPLHF. The CDR3 nucleotides read TGTGCCAGCAGCGTCCGAGGACAGGGTGGCTCACCCCTCCACTTT. The chain recombines TRBV9 with TRBJ1-6, with TRBD1 matching over 8 bases. The CDR3 spans 15 residues. The germline CDR1 and CDR2 sequences are SGDLS and YYNGEE. Trimming removed 2 bases from V and 10 bases from J; junction bases left unmatched: 8.

The chain carries TRBV25-1 and TRBJ2-7; D is undetermined. Germline CDR1 is MGHDK and CDR2 is SYGVNS. The CDR3 covers 13 residues. Trimming removed 6 bases at V and 5 bases at J, with 14 bases between. CDR3 residues: CASRATSGNEQYF. As DNA, the CDR3 is TGTGCCAGCAGGGCAACGTCAGGAAACGAGCAGTACTTC.

This chain uses TRBV21-1 with TRBJ1-2; the D call of TRBD1 is as the table states it, not checked on the DNA. TRBV21-1 is given as a pseudogene. The CDR3 sequence is 17 residues long. The CDR3 region is CASSAQLNDRVYYGYTF. DNA of the CDR3: TGTGCCAGCAGCGCTCAACTTAATGACAGGGTCTACTATGGCTACACCTTC.

The chain links TRBV7-2 to TRBJ2-2; 7 nucleotides agree with TRBD2. This CDR3 region has 16 residues. V lost 10 bases and J lost 4; bases outside the gene matches: 15. Germline V lookup: CDR1 SGHTA, CDR2 FQGNSA. CDR3 in amino acids: CATTLGGGRGTGELFF. CDR3 in DNA: TGTGCCACCACCTTGGGTGGGGGGAGGGGCACCGGGGAGCTGTTTTTT.

V gene TRBV4-2 combines with J gene TRBJ1-3; the D is unclear. The CDR3 spans 17 residues. V lost 1 base to trimming and J lost 0 bases, with 13 bases between them. Germline assignment: CDR1 LGHNA and CDR2 YNFKEQ. DNA for the CDR3: TGTGCCAGCAGCCAAGTCGGAGACGGAGTCTCTGGAAACACCATATATTTT. It encodes CASSQVGDGVSGNTIYF.

The J gene is TRBJ1-1, the V gene TRBV7-8; no reliable D call. Trimming shortened V by 1 base and J by 1 base, and 10 bases separated the two germline ends. CDR1 SGHVS and CDR2 FQNEAQ come from the germline V gene. The CDR3 spans 15 residues. CDR3 sequence reads: CASSLESLRNTEAFF. The CDR3 coding sequence is TGTGCCAGCAGCTTAGAGTCCCTCAGGAACACTGAAGCTTTCTTT.

This clone has only one observation. The chain combines TRBV12-5 with TRBJ1-4; 8 nucleotides line up with TRBD1. Germline CDR1 reads LGHNT; CDR2 reads FRNRAP. Trimming removed 5 bases from V and 5 bases from J; junction bases left unmatched: 4. The CDR3 spans 14 residues. DNA for the CDR3: TGTGCTAGTGGTGGGGACAGGACAAATGAAAAACTGTTTTTT. Translation gives CASGGDRTNEKLFF.

This chain connects TRBV19 to TRBJ1-4; 9 bases are a match to TRBD1. Trimming took 8 bases from V and 8 from J; bases not matched to a gene: 9. Per the germline V gene, CDR1 is LNHDA and CDR2 is SQIVND (reference sequence). The CDR3 sequence is 14 residues long. The CDR3 nucleotides read TGTGCCAGTCGCGATACAGGGGGCAGGGAAAAACTGTTTTTT. This sequence encodes CASRDTGGREKLFF.

The chain recombines TRBV10-2 with TRBJ1-1, with 7 bases that match TRBD1. The trim removed 6 bases at V and 1 base at J, leaving 8 bases unmatched. This CDR3 contains 15 residues. Germline V gene sequence: CDR1 WSHSY, CDR2 SAAADI. CDR3 nucleotide sequence: TGCGCCAGCAGACCAACGGGACAGCAGAACACTGAAGCTTTCTTT. Protein product: CASRPTGQQNTEAFF.

The chain combines TRBV5-6 with TRBJ1-5; TRBD1 matches at 7 bases. This CDR3 contains 14 residues. From germline, CDR1 is SGHDT and CDR2 YYEEEE. The junction had 1 base not matched to a gene; V was cut back by 4 bases and J by 0 bases. CDR3 protein: CASSGTASNQPQHF. The CDR3 bases are TGTGCCAGCAGCGGGACAGCTAGCAATCAGCCCCAGCATTTT.

The chain carries TRBV2 and TRBJ1-4, with 7 bases lining up with TRBD1. V gave up 4 bases and J gave up 0 bases; unmatched junction bases: 8. CDR1 and CDR2 from the germline V gene are SNHLY and FYNNEI. The CDR3 has 17 residues. CDR3 DNA: TGTGCCAGCAGTGGAGGGACAGCTTTGTCAACTAATGAAAAACTGTTTTTT. Protein sequence: CASSGGTALSTNEKLFF.

This chain joins TRBV2 and TRBJ2-6, with a weak D call TRBD1 (6 bases). In germline, CDR1 is SNHLY, CDR2 FYNNEI. V was cut by 4 bases and J by 4 bases, with 23 bases left in between. The CDR3 totals 19 residues. CDR3 DNA sequence: TGTGCCAGCAGTGTCGTCTGGGCAGGGGCTATAGGAGGGGCCAACGTCCTGACTTTC. It codes for CASSVVWAGAIGGANVLTF. Complete variable domain (other parts from reference TRBV2 and TRBJ2-6): EPEVTQTPSHQVTQMGQEVILRCVPISNHLYFYWYRQILGQKVEFLVSFYNNEISEKSEIFDDQFSVERPDGSNFTLKIRSTKLEDSAMYFCASSVVWAGAIGGANVLTFGAGSRLTVL.

This clone showed up just once. The CDR3 loop is CASSQRQSMNTEAFF. CDR3 coding DNA: TGCGCCAGCAGCCAGCGACAGTCAATGAACACTGAAGCTTTCTTT. The rearrangement links TRBV4-1 to TRBJ1-1, with TRBD1 as a possible D gene (5 bases). This CDR3 comprises 15 residues. Per germline, CDR1 MGHRA and CDR2 YSYEKL. V lost 3 bases, J lost 0 bases, and 11 bases lay in between.